Described below is a single TCR beta chain sequence and its context. Its antigen is not identified. This sample was included in a study of T cell responses to AZD1222 COVID-19 vaccine. Study results and limitations: Females made up more of the donors, who were largely white British, and clonal diversity may have come out too low. Per reports, nearly half of all spike-specific TCRs target regions that are unmutated in variants. Among AZD1222 vaccinees, only five to seven were seropositive at baseline.

Only in-frame clones appear in the TCRdb table, and some are missing; sequencing was by immunoSEQ multiplex PCR. The profile shows 98,000 or so clones, roughly 93% of them singletons. CDR3 length equals 16 residues. The germline V gene encodes CDR1 SGHRS and CDR2 YFSETQ. V was cut by 4 bases and J by 4 bases, with 20 bases left in between. The V call is TRBV5-1, the J call TRBJ1-1; D is perhaps TRBD1 (5 bases). This clonotype was obtained from an adult in good health. Sequences were derived from peripheral blood, sampled on day 0 of AZD1222 vaccination. The CDR3 nucleotides read TGCGCCAGCAGCACAGCAAGGGGTACGGAGTTCACTGAAGCTTTCTTT. The encoded protein is CASSTARGTEFTEAFF.